This TCR beta chain emerged from a study of CD8 T cells in Susac syndrome (dated 2019 in TCRdb). Broadly, across the study: Among the sequenced Susac syndrome patients, 5 or 6 had clinically active disease and roughly eight were in clinical remission. Susac syndrome patients were therapy-naive, on corticosteroids (some also receiving IVIg), or on IVIg alone at blood withdrawal. Whether CD8+ T cell activation and differentiation in Susac syndrome was antigen driven was tested using repertoire sequencing. Clonality of the CD8+ T cell repertoire was compared between about a dozen healthy donors, approximately 14 Susac syndrome patients and about 15 multiple sclerosis patients.

Peripheral blood CD8+ and CD4+ T cells from healthy donors, Susac syndrome patients and multiple sclerosis patients were profiled by high-throughput TCR beta sequencing. The Susac syndrome patients fulfilled recently defined diagnostic criteria for either definite or probable disease. Bulk CD8+ and CD4+ T cells were purified by magnetic negative isolation, whereas CD8+ TEMRA cells were enriched by FACS. Blood was drawn into EDTA tubes, processed within 24 hours, and PBMCs were isolated by density gradient centrifugation. PBMCs intended for TCR sequencing were cryopreserved in liquid nitrogen and thawed later in a water bath at 37 degrees C. A purity of at least 90% was achieved for sorted or isolated CD4+, CD8+ and CD8+ TEMRA cells. Overall study results and their limits: The number of individuals in the TCR sequencing and HLA analysis was recognized as being relatively small. Clonal expansion was seen in Susac syndrome CD8+ repertoires, peaking in CD8+ TEMRA cells and being greater in clinically active patients than in remitting ones. Sixteen Susac-specific public clones were identified in the total CD8+ repertoire, and roughly five Susac-specific public clones were identified in the CD8+ TEMRA repertoire.

Reading from cysteine to phenylalanine, the CDR3 counts 13 amino acids. Only the CDR3 region is kept as DNA, spanning 39 bases read in frame from base 1. V has 6 bases trimmed and J has 7 bases trimmed; junction bases matching no gene number 9. Via the germline V gene, CDR1 is SQVTM and CDR2 ANQGSEA. RNA was extracted using the RNeasy kit, and roughly 0.5 to 1 ug of the RNA was reverse transcribed with random hexamers. The immunoSEQ multiplex PCR assay, which covers 54 Vbeta and 13 Jbeta segments, was used to amplify TCR beta CDR3 regions. PCR amplification bias was corrected by using a synthetic template baseline for primer optimization and computational correction. The paper's processing steps were these. Reads were annotated to V, D and J genes per IMGT and analyzed with immunoSEQ Analyzer, keeping only productive sequences. To calculate clonality, Shannon entropy was normalized by log2 of the number of productive unique sequences and then subtracted from one. For each patient and control, public and private clones were evaluated within the 100 most prevalent clones. Clones were defined as Susac-specific when absent from the healthy and MS cohorts, from about a thousand published viral clones and from other ImmuneACCESS disease sequences. The public reads were run again by TCRdb, first through fastp at Q25 and then through MiXCR, and only productive beta chains were kept. For every CDR3 protein sequence, its rows merge into one entry that carries the most common genes and DNA. It is TCRdb's table, rather than the study itself, that gives the V and J calls and clone size. This sample gives about 120,000 distinct CDR3 sequences in total; around 94% of them show up just once. The ten largest clones capture around 0.27% of the sample.

With regard to this clonotype: What this receptor recognizes is not known. No quality values exist for individual bases; no much larger clone is one base distant.

The rearranged chain carries TRBV29-1 and TRBJ1-5; the central 7 bases match TRBD1. This TCR was sampled from a human donor with Susac syndrome. The sample comprised CD8+ T cells from PBMCs. The nucleotide sequence is TGCAGCGTGGCTGACAGGGTTGGCCAGCCCCAGCATTTT. Its protein reads: CSVADRVGQPQHF.